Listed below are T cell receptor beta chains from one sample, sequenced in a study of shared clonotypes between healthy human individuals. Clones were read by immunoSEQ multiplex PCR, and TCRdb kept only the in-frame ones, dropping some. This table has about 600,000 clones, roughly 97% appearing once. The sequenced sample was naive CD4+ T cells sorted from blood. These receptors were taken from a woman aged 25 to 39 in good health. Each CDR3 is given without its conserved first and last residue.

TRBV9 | ASSVAGLAGGGGTQY
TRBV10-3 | AIRPDIYYEQY
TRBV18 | ASSPMESSNTGELF
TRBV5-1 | ASSFSEGAQETQY
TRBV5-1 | ASSLASSGVYNEQF
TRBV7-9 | AWSEPVPTDTQY
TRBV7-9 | ASSLARDRGYVNTEAF
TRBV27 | ASSPAARNEQF
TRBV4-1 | ASSQGDPWLGTDTQY
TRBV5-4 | ASRGSGKNTGELF
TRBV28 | ASSEKGGLAGYEQY
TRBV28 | ASSASGRARDTQY
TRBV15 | ATSRDLRQGWDEQY
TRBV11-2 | ASSFADNIQY
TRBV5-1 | ASSPGQGPNQPQH
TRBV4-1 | ASSQDSIYRKSSYEQY
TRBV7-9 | ASSVSRTDTQY
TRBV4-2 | ASSTGTDSGNTIY
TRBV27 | ASRRVPGTSARTDTQY
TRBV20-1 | SAPKGGEQY
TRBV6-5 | ASTHGTYAEAF
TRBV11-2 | ASSLGLNTEAF
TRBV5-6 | ASSFGRDTEAF
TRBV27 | ASSLRVQSTDTQY
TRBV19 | ASSTSSAGGANVLT
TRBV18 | ASSPGDREAF
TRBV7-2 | ASSQGLAQTYEQY
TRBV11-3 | ASSSSSGNTIY
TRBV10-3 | AISESGFRREANYGYT
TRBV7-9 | ASSLMGAGETQY
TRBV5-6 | ASSPGTSGSADTQY
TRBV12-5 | ASGLQGSTDTQY
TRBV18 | ASSPTDAGYGYT
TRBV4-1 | ASSQDFTNSGNTIY
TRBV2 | ASRGVNQPQH
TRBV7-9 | ASSLIGPYEQY
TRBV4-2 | ASSQLAGEDEQF
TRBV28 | ASSPHGRLDNEQF
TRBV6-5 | ASSSRDPRGGEQY
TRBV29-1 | SVVESLLGYT
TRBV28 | ASSLRPNTEAF
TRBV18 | ASSPTSEWETQY
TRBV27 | ASSVSGSSYNEQF
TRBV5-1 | ASSESSGSYNEQF